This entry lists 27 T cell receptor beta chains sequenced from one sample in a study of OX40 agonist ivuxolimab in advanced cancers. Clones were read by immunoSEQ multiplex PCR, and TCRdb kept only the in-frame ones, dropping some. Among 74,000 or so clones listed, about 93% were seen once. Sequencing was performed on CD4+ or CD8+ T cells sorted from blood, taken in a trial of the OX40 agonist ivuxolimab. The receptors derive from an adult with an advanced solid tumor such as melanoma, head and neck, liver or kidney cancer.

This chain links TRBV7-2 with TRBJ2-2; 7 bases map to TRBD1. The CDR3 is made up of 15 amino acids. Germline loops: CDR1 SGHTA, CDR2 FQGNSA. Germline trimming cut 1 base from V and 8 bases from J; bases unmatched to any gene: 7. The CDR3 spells CASSLGQGRTGELFF. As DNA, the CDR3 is TGTGCCAGCAGCTTAGGACAGGGAAGAACGGGGGAGCTGTTTTTT.

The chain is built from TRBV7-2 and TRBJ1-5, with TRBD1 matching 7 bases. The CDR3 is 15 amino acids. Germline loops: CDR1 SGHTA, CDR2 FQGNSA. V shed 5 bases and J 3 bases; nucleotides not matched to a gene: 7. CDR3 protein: CASSRTGQNNQPQHF. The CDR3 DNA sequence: TGTGCCAGCAGCCGGACGGGACAGAACAATCAGCCCCAGCATTTT.

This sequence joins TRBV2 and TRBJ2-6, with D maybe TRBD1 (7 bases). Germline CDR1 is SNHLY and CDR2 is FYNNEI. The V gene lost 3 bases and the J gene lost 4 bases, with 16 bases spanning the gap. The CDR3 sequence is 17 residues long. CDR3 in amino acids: CASSEMTGTAGANVLTF. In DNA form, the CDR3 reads TGTGCCAGCAGTGAGATGACAGGGACTGCGGGGGCCAACGTCCTGACTTTC.

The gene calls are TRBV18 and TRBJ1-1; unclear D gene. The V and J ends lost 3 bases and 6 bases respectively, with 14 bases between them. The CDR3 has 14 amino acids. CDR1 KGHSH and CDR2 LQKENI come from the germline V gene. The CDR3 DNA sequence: TGTGCCAGCTCACCGGTGGGGAACGGGGCTGAAGCTTTCTTT. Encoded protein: CASSPVGNGAEAFF.

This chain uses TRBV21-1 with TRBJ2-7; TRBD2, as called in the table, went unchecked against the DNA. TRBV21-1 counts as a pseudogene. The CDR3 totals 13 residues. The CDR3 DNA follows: TGTGCCAGCAGCAAAGGGGGGGACTACGAGCAGTACTTC. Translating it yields CASSKGGDYEQYF.

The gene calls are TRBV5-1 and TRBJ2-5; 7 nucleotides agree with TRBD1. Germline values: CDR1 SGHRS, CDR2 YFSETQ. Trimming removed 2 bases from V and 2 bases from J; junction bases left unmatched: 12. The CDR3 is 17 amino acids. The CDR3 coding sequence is TGCGCCAGCAGCTTTTTTTCCTCAGGGGGTGTACAAGAGACCCAGTACTTC. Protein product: CASSFFSSGGVQETQYF.

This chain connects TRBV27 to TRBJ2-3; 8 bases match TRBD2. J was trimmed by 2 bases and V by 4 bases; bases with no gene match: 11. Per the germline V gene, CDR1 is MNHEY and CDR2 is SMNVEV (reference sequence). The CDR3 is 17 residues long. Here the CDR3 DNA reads TGTGCCAGCAGTTCCCACTCCCCGGGGGGGCCCACAGATACGCAGTATTTT. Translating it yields CASSSHSPGGPTDTQYF.

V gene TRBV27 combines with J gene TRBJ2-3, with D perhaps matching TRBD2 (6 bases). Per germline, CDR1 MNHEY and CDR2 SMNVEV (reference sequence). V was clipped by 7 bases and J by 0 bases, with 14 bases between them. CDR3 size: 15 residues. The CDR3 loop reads CASTLRDWSTDTQYF. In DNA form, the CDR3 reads TGTGCCAGCACCCTGAGGGACTGGAGCACAGATACGCAGTATTTT.

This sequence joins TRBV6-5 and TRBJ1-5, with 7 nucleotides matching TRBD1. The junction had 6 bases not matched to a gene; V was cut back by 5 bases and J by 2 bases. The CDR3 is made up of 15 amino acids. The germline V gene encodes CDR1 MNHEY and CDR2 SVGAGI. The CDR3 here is CASSLTGVGNQPQHF. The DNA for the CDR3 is TGTGCCAGCAGTCTCACAGGGGTTGGCAATCAGCCCCAGCATTTT.

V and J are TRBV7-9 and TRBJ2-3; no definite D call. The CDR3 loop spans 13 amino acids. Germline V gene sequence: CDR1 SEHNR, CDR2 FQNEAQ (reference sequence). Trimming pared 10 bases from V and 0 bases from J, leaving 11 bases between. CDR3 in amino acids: CAIVGTSTDTQYF. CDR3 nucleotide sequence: TGTGCCATTGTCGGAACTAGCACAGATACGCAGTATTTT.

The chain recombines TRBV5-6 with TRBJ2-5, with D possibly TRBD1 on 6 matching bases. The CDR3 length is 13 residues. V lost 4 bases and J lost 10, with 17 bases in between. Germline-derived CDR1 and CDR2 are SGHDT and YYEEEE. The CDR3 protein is CASSPRDINFQYF. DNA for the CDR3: TGTGCCAGCAGCCCCCGGGACATAAATTTCCAGTACTTC. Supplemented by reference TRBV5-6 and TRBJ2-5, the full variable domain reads DAGVTQSPTHLIKTRGQQVTLRCSPKSGHDTVSWYQQALGQGPQFIFQYYEEEERQRGNFPDRFSGHQFPNYSSELNVNALLLGDSALYLCASSPRDINFQYFGPGTRLLVL.

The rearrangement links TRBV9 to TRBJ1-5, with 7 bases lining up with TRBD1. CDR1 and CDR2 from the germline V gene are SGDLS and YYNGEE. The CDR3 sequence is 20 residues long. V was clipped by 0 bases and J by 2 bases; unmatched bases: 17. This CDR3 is CASSVATTGVQGEGNQPQHF. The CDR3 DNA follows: TGTGCCAGCAGCGTAGCCACTACAGGGGTCCAGGGGGAGGGCAATCAGCCCCAGCATTTT.

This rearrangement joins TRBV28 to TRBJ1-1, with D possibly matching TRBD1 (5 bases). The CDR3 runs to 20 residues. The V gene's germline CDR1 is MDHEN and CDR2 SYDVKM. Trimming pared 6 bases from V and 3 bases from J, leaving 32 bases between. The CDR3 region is CASSPLGVGFGGRGDTEAFF. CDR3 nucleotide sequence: TGTGCCAGCAGCCCTCTCGGGGTCGGGTTCGGGGGGAGAGGAGACACTGAAGCTTTCTTT. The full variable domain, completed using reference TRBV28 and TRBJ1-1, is DVKVTQSSRYLVKRTGEKVFLECVQDMDHENMFWYRQDPGLGLRLIYFSYDVKMKEKGDIPEGYSVSREKKERFSLILESASTNQTSMYLCASSPLGVGFGGRGDTEAFFGQGTRLTVV.

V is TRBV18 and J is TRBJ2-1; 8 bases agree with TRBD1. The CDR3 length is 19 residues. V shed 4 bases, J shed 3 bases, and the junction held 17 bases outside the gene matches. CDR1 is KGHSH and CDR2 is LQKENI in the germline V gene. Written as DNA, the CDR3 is TGTGCCAGCTCACTGGGGCAGGGGGCGGGTAGCGGCCGCTACAATGAGCAGTTCTTC. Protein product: CASSLGQGAGSGRYNEQFF.

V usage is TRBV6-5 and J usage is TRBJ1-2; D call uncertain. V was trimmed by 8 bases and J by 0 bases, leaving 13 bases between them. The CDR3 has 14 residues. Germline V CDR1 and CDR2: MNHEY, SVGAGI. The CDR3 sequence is CASAEASSNYGYTF. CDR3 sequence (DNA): TGTGCCAGCGCGGAGGCGTCGTCTAACTATGGCTACACCTTC.

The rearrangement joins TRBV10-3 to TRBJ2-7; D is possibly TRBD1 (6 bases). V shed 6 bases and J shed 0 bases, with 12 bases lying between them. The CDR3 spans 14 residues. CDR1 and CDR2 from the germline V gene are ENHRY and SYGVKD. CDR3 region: CAIRTGLNSYEQYF. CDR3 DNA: TGTGCCATCAGAACAGGGCTAAACTCCTACGAGCAGTACTTC.

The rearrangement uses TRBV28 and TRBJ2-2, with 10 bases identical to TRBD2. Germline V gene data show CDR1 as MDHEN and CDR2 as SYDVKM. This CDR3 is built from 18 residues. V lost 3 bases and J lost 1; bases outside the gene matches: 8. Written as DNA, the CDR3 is TGTGCCAGCAGTTTTGTGAGGACTAGCGGACTGAACACCGGGGAGCTGTTTTTT. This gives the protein CASSFVRTSGLNTGELFF.

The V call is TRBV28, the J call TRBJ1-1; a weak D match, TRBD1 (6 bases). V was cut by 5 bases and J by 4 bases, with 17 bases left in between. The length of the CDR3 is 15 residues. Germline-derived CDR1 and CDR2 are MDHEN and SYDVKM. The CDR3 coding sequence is TGTGCCAGCAGTCCCCTAAAAACAGGGTCCACTGAAGCTTTCTTT. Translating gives CASSPLKTGSTEAFF.

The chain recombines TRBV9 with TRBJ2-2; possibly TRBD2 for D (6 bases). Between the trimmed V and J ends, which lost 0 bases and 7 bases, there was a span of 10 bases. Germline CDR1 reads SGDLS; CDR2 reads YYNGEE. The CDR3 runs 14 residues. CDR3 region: CASSVASVNGELFF. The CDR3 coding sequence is TGTGCCAGCAGCGTAGCTAGCGTCAACGGGGAGCTGTTTTTT. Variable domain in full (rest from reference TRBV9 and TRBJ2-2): DSGVTQTPKHLITATGQRVTLRCSPRSGDLSVYWYQQSLDQGLQFLIQYYNGEERAKGNILERFSAQQFPDLHSELNLSSLELGDSALYFCASSVASVNGELFFGEGSRLTVL.

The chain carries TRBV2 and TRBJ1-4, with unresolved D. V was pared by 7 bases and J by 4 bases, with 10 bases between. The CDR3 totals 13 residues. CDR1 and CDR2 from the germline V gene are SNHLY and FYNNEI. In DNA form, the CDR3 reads TGTGCCAGCATCTCAAGAAGTAATGAAAAACTGTTTTTT. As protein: CASISRSNEKLFF.

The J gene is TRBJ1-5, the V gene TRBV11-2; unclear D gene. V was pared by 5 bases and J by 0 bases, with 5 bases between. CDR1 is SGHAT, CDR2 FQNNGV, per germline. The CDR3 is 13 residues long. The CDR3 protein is CASSPFSNQPQHF. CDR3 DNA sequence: TGTGCCAGCAGCCCCTTTAGCAATCAGCCCCAGCATTTT.

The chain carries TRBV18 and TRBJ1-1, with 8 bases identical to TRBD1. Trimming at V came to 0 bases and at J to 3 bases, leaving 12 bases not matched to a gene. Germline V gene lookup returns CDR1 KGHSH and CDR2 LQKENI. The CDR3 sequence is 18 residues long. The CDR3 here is CASSPPSGRNRGYTEAFF. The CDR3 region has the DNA TGTGCCAGCTCACCACCCTCGGGCAGGAACAGGGGGTACACTGAAGCTTTCTTT. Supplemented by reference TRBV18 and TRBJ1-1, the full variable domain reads NAGVMQNPRHLVRRRGQEARLRCSPMKGHSHVYWYRQLPEEGLKFMVYLQKENIIDESGMPKERFSAEFPKEGPSILRIQQVVRGDSAAYFCASSPPSGRNRGYTEAFFGQGTRLTVV.

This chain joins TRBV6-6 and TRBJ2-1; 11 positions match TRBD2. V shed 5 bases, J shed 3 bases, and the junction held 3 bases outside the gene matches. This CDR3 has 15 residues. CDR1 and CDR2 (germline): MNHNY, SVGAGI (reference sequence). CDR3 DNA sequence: TGTGCCAGCAGTAAAACTAGCGGGAGCTACAATGAGCAGTTCTTC. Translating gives CASSKTSGSYNEQFF.

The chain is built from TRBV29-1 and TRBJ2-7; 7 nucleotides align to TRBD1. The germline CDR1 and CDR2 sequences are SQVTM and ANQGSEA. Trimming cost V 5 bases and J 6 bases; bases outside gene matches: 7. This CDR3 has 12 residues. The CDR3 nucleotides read TGCAGCGTTTACAGGGGCTTCGGCGAGCAGTACTTC. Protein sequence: CSVYRGFGEQYF.

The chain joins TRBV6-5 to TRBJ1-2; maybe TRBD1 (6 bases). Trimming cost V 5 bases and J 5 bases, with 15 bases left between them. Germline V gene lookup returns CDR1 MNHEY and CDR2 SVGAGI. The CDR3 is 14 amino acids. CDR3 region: CASSQKTGTYGYTF. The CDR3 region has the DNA TGTGCCAGCAGTCAGAAGACAGGAACATATGGCTACACCTTC.

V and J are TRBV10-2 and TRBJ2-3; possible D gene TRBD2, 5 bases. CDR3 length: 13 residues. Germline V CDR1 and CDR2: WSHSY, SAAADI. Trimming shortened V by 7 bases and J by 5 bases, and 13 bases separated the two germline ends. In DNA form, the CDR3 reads TGCGCCAGCACCTACGGGGAGCGAGATACGCAGTATTTT. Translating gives CASTYGERDTQYF.

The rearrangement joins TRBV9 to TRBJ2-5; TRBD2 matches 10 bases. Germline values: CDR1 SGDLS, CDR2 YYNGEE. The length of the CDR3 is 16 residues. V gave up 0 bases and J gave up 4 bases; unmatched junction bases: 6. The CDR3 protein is CASSVGGTSGIETQYF. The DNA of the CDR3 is TGTGCCAGCAGCGTAGGCGGAACTAGCGGGATAGAGACCCAGTACTTC.